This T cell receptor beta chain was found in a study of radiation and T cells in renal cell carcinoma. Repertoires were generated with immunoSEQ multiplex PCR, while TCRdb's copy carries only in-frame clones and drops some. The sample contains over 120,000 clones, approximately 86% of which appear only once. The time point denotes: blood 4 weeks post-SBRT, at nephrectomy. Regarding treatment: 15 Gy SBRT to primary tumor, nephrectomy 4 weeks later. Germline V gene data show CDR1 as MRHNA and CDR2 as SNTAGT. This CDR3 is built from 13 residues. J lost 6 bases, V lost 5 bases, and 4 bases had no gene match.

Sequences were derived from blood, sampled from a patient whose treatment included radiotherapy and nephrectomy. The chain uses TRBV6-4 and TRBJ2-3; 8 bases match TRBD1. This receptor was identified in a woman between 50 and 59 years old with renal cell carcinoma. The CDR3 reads CASSTGDRDTQYF. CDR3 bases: TGTGCCAGCAGTACAGGGGACAGGGATACGCAGTATTTT.